This is a list of T cell receptor beta chains from one sample in a study of liver allograft versus peripheral blood T cells. TCRdb re-analysed the reads in MiXCR, keeping a single row per CDR3 protein. The sample includes 8,500 to 14,000 distinct CDR3 sequences, less than 30% of them seen just once. Source of these receptors: a human patient who had a liver transplant. Some T cells may be supplied by the graft donor. Each CDR3 is given with its conserved first and last residue. The D gene is left open where the match is weak. Expanded clones are given a class, and other clones once, few, many or no size at all.

clone size	V gene	J gene	D gene	CDR3 protein	CDR3 DNA
medium-sized	TRBV6-6	TRBJ1-1	.	CASIGQAKATAFF	TGTGCCAGCATTGGGCAGGCAAAAGCGACGGCTTTCTTT
.	TRBV20-1	TRBJ2-1	TRBD2	CSASTSGWYSYNEQFF	TGCAGTGCCTCCACTAGCGGGTGGTACTCCTACAATGAGCAGTTCTTC
.	TRBV6-6	TRBJ2-3	.	CASLYPGGVDTQYF	TGTGCCAGCCTCTACCCGGGTGGCGTGGATACGCAGTATTTT
medium-sized	TRBV19	TRBJ1-5	TRBD1	CASSHSDRARGQPQHF	TGTGCCAGTAGTCATTCGGACAGGGCGAGAGGTCAGCCCCAGCATTTT
.	TRBV24-1	TRBJ2-3	.	CATSDPSTDTQYF	TGTGCCACCAGTGATCCTAGCACAGATACGCAGTATTTT
.	TRBV27	TRBJ1-6	.	CASSPRGGNSPLHF	TGTGCCAGCAGTCCCCGGGGGGGTAATTCACCCCTCCACTTT
once	TRBV20-1	TRBJ2-7	TRBD1	CSARPPPGQGIPSYEQYF	TGCAGTGCTAGACCGCCACCGGGACAGGGGATACCCTCCTACGAGCAGTACTTC
.	TRBV28	TRBJ1-6	.	CASSFSSYNSPLHF	TGTGCCAGCAGTTTCAGCTCCTATAATTCACCCCTCCACTTT
.	TRBV5-6	TRBJ1-2	TRBD1	CASSLERQGYNYGYTF	TGTGCCAGCAGCTTGGAGAGACAGGGGTACAACTATGGCTACACCTTC
.	TRBV5-6	TRBJ1-2	.	CASSILSYGYTF	TGTGCCAGCAGCATTCTTTCCTATGGCTACACCTTC
few	TRBV30	TRBJ2-7	.	CAWNTSPGSSYEQYF	TGTGCCTGGAACACCAGCCCAGGATCATCCTACGAGCAGTACTTC
medium-sized	TRBV18	TRBJ1-1	.	CASSGVWATEAFF	TGTGCCAGCTCAGGGGTGTGGGCCACTGAAGCTTTCTTT
few	TRBV14	TRBJ2-3	TRBD1	CASSPYRDSGTDTQYF	TGTGCCAGCAGCCCCTACCGGGACAGCGGCACAGATACGCAGTATTTT
medium-sized	TRBV6-1	TRBJ2-7	.	CASTLNYEQYF	TGTGCCAGCACCTTGAATTACGAGCAGTACTTC
.	TRBV18	TRBJ2-1	TRBD2	CASSSAGAGEQFF	TGTGCCAGCTCGTCCGCGGGAGCCGGTGAGCAGTTCTTC
few	TRBV10-3	TRBJ1-2	.	CAIRPSSGGYTF	TGTGCCATCAGACCCTCGTCAGGTGGCTACACCTTC
medium-sized	TRBV7-9	TRBJ1-2	.	CASSLQGNYGYTF	TGTGCCAGCAGCTTACAGGGGAACTATGGCTACACCTTC
once	TRBV14	TRBJ2-1	TRBD2	CACRASGSIYNEQFF	TGTGCCTGCAGGGCTAGCGGGAGTATCTACAATGAGCAGTTCTTC
.	TRBV12-3/TRBV12-4	TRBJ1-2	.	CASSSQTRGGDYGYTF	TGTGCCAGCAGTTCTCAGACCCGGGGGGGGGACTATGGCTACACCTTC
few	TRBV27	TRBJ2-7	TRBD1	CASMRTGYHEQYF	TGTGCCAGCATGAGGACAGGGTACCACGAGCAGTACTTC
.	TRBV6-5	TRBJ1-2	.	CASRPQRNYGYTF	TGTGCCAGCAGACCCCAGCGTAACTATGGCTACACCTTC
few	TRBV9	TRBJ2-7	.	CASSRLQGPFYEQYF	TGTGCCAGCAGCCGTTTACAGGGCCCTTTCTACGAGCAGTACTTC
.	TRBV7-3	TRBJ2-1	TRBD2	CASSALADSYNEQFF	TGTGCCAGCAGCGCCCTAGCGGACTCCTACAATGAGCAGTTCTTC
medium-sized	TRBV10-3	TRBJ1-5	.	CAISDRPSNQPQHF	TGTGCCATCAGTGACCGACCGAGCAATCAGCCCCAGCATTTT
few	TRBV6-6	TRBJ2-1	.	CASSYSHPNGVYNEQFF	TGTGCCAGCAGTTACTCCCACCCCAATGGGGTTTACAATGAGCAGTTCTTC
medium-sized	TRBV29-1	TRBJ1-2	TRBD1	CSVRGQGDGGYTF	TGCAGCGTGAGGGGACAGGGTGATGGCGGCTACACCTTC